This record looks at one T cell receptor beta chain sequence and its context. Its cognate antigen is unknown. Pooling covered second doses at about 4 or about 12 weeks. The data belong to a study of T cell responses to AZD1222 COVID-19 vaccine. Whole-study results and caveats: All repertoire sampling was performed exclusively after the peak T cell response.

Some clones are missing from TCRdb's copy, which holds only in-frame ones; the method was immunoSEQ multiplex PCR. Found here are 80,000 to 85,000 clones, less than 95% of them singletons; the top ten hold roughly 8%. The TCR originated in an adult who received the AZD1222 COVID-19 vaccine. The sample consisted of peripheral blood, taken 28 days after the second AZD1222 dose.

The CDR3 DNA follows: TGTGCCAGCAGCTTAAGCCGCTCCCGGAACGCTAAAGAGACCCAGTACTTC. Protein product: CASSLSRSRNAKETQYF. The chain has TRBV11-2 and TRBJ2-5, with no clear D. CDR1 and CDR2 from the germline V gene are SGHAT and FQNNGV. The CDR3 extends over 17 amino acids. Trimming left V 2 bases short and J 3 bases short, with 19 bases between. The full variable domain, its missing parts supplied by reference TRBV11-2 and TRBJ2-5, is EAGVAQSPRYKIIEKRQSVAFWCNPISGHATLYWYQQILGQGPKLLIQFQNNGVVDDSQLPKDRFSAERLKGVDSTLKIQPAKLEDSAVYLCASSLSRSRNAKETQYFGPGTRLLVL.